This TCR beta chain was recovered during a study of T cells expressing NK-cell markers. Study background: Underlying the TCR beta repertoires were sorted CD3+CD56+NKG2C+, CD3+CD56+NKG2C- and CD3+CD56-NKG2C+ T cells. Points from the study as a whole: CD8+ T cells in roughly six donors included dominant NKG2C+ clonotypes at about 1.0-8%. Expanded NKG2C+ T cell clones had unclear HCMV specificity.

As the method of synthesis, 5'RACE template switching with UMIs yielded TCR beta cDNA. For each CDR3 protein, TCRdb gives one entry from its re-call of the 5' RACE reads, without DNA. The sample spans about 160,000 distinct CDR3 sequences; the ten largest clones claim approximately 18%. With regard to this clonotype: Its cognate antigen is unknown.

This CDR3 is built from 21 residues. CDR1 and CDR2 (germline): SGHAT, FQNNGV. This clonotype was obtained from a woman between 18 and 69 years old in good health. The chain is built from TRBV11-2 and TRBJ2-7; TCRdb names TRBD1, which stays unverified in the absence of DNA. Sequencing was performed on blood T cells: a sorted CD56 or NKG2C T cell subset, CD4+ or CD8+ T cells, or bulk PBMC T cells (not recorded which). The CDR3 here is CASSLVDRIRGSSGSSYEQYF.